This T cell receptor beta chain was sequenced in a study of T cells after yellow fever vaccination. CDR1 SGHDT and CDR2 YYEEEE come from the germline V gene. The CDR3 spans 13 residues. Trimming shortened V by 4 bases and J by 3 bases, and 11 bases separated the two germline ends. TCRdb passed the 5' RACE reads through MiXCR, listing each CDR3 protein once. In the table there are 45,000 to 60,000 distinct CDR3 sequences, around 7% of which are singletons. This clonotype has only a few counts. The rearrangement uses TRBV5-6 and TRBJ2-7; D is undetermined. This specimen consisted of CD8+ T cells not binding an NS4B(214-222) dextramer, sorted from PBMCs, obtained around 45 days after the first yellow fever vaccination. The sequence came from a man aged 18-30 years who received the YFV17D yellow fever vaccine. CDR3 amino acids: CASSVSNSYEQYF. CDR3 DNA sequence: TGTGCCAGCAGCGTGTCGAACAGCTACGAGCAGTACTTC.